This entry lists 13 T cell receptor beta chains sequenced from one sample in a study of blood T cells in healthy people across ages. A second PCR of 7 to 11 cycles used a sample-barcoded 5' primer and a J-beta primer mix. TCRdb recomputed calls from the 5' RACE reads with MiXCR, one row per CDR3 protein. This sample yields about 1.7 million distinct CDR3 sequences, of which over 25% are seen a single time; roughly 8.2% belongs to the top ten. The sequenced sample was blood. These receptors were obtained from a young woman in good health.

V gene TRBV19 combines with J gene TRBJ1-2, with TRBD1 identical over 7 bases. Germline lookup yields CDR1 LNHDA and CDR2 SQIVND (reference sequence). The CDR3 is 13 residues long. V shed 11 bases, J shed 3 bases, and the junction held 9 bases outside the gene matches. CDR3 region: CAGPEGAHYGYTF. The CDR3 coding sequence is TGTGCCGGCCCGGAGGGGGCTCACTATGGCTACACCTTC.

This clonotype showed up just a few times. J is TRBJ2-5 and V is TRBV27; 7 nucleotides align to TRBD1. Trimming removed 6 bases from V and 6 bases from J; junction bases left unmatched: 7. The germline V gene has CDR1 MNHEY and CDR2 SMNVEV (reference sequence). The CDR3 runs 13 residues. The CDR3 sequence is CASSKDRVQTQYF. For the CDR3, the DNA is TGTGCCAGCAGCAAAGACAGGGTGCAGACCCAGTACTTC.

This clonotype was seen ten or more times. This rearrangement joins TRBV11-2 to TRBJ2-1, with D possibly being TRBD2 (5 bases). Trimming left V 2 bases short and J 6 bases short, with 17 bases between. The germline V gene has CDR1 SGHAT and CDR2 FQNNGV. This CDR3 comprises 16 residues. CDR3 DNA: TGTGCCAGCAGCTTACGGGATTCCTCGGAGCCCAATGAGCAGTTCTTC. This sequence encodes CASSLRDSSEPNEQFF.

The V call is TRBV28, the J call TRBJ2-1, with 8 bases lining up with TRBD1. Per the germline V gene, CDR1 is MDHEN and CDR2 is SYDVKM. This CDR3 has 15 residues. After removal of 6 bases from V and 8 bases from J, the junction contained 12 bases not matched to a gene. The CDR3 spells CASRIGQGTYDEQFF. The CDR3 nucleotides are TGTGCCAGCAGAATAGGACAGGGCACGTACGATGAGCAGTTCTTC.

The chain has TRBV11-2 and TRBJ1-4; D uncertain. V lost 6 bases to trimming and J lost 14 bases, with 13 bases between them. The CDR3 has 11 amino acids. Germline V gene data show CDR1 as SGHAT and CDR2 as FQNNGV. The CDR3 spells CASREGLPLFF. CDR3 DNA: TGTGCCAGCAGGGAAGGGTTACCCCTGTTTTTT.

This clonotype was recorded a few times. The J gene is TRBJ2-1, the V gene TRBV7-2; D uncertain. The V and J ends lost 3 bases and 6 bases respectively, with 9 bases between them. Per the germline V gene, CDR1 is SGHTA and CDR2 is FQGNSA. The CDR3 is 13 residues long. In DNA form, the CDR3 reads TGTGCCAGCAGCTTGGAAAGGGCCAATGAGCAGTTCTTC. Translation: CASSLERANEQFF.

Concerning this clonotype itself: One base away lies a much larger clone, so this may be a sequencing read error. The chain employs TRBV7-7 and TRBJ1-2, with TRBD1 matching over 7 bases. V lost 5 bases and J lost 7; bases outside the gene matches: 19. This CDR3 spans 17 amino acids. The V gene's germline CDR1 is SSHAT and CDR2 FNYEAQ (reference sequence). This chain's CDR3 is CASSRRDSATPLCGYTF. CDR3 DNA: TGTGCCAGCAGCCGGCGGGACAGCGCGACCCCCCTCTGTGGCTACACCTTC.

This clonotype was detected a few times. Here the CDR3 DNA reads TGTGCCAGCAAGAGCTTGAACACTGAAGCTTTCTTT. Translating gives CASKSLNTEAFF. The V gene is TRBV2, the J gene TRBJ1-1; no clear D gene. The germline V gene has CDR1 SNHLY and CDR2 FYNNEI. The CDR3 has 12 amino acids. The ends were cut back, 7 bases at V and 0 bases at J, with 6 bases in the middle.

Many counts were recorded for this clonotype. This chain joins TRBV7-9 and TRBJ2-7; 8 bases are a match to TRBD2. The CDR3 is made up of 13 amino acids. CDR1 SEHNR and CDR2 FQNEAQ come from the germline V gene (reference sequence). V lost 4 bases, J lost 5 bases, and 4 bases stayed unmatched. CDR3 nucleotides: TGTGCCAGCAGCTCAGGAGCGGGGGACGAGCAGTACTTC. As protein: CASSSGAGDEQYF.

The chain joins TRBV7-9 to TRBJ2-1; tentative D call: TRBD2 (6 bases). Trimming removed 5 bases at V and 9 bases at J, with 29 bases between. CDR1 is SEHNR and CDR2 is FQNEAQ in the germline V gene (reference sequence). The CDR3 covers 18 residues. CDR3 in amino acids: CASSLLLRLGGGGREQFF. As DNA, the CDR3 is TGTGCCAGCAGCCTACTGCTCCGTTTGGGGGGTGGAGGGCGTGAGCAGTTCTTC.

This clonotype was counted between two and nine times. The chain combines TRBV6-2 or TRBV6-3 with TRBJ2-5; a weak D match, TRBD1 (5 bases). Germline V lookup: CDR1 MNHEY, CDR2 SVGEGT. This CDR3 region has 16 residues. Deletions cut 2 bases from V and 9 bases from J, with 22 bases between. CDR3 residues: CASSYGRRGRKGAQYF. Here the CDR3 DNA reads TGTGCCAGCAGTTACGGACGAAGGGGCAGAAAAGGGGCCCAGTACTTC.

The sample holds a few counts of this clonotype. This CDR3 is CASRRGLAGHTQYF. Written as DNA, the CDR3 is TGTGCCAGCAGGCGAGGACTAGCGGGTCATACGCAGTATTTT. This chain joins TRBV12-3 or TRBV12-4 and TRBJ2-3; TRBD2 matches at 11 bases. This CDR3 is 14 amino acids long. Trimming cost V 6 bases and J 7 bases; bases outside gene matches: 6.

At least ten counts were recorded for this clonotype. The CDR3 loop reads CSVLMDSWDTEAFF. The DNA of the CDR3 is TGCAGCGTTCTTATGGACTCCTGGGACACTGAAGCTTTCTTT. The V call is TRBV29-1, the J call TRBJ1-1; no clear D. This CDR3 has 14 amino acids. The germline V gene encodes CDR1 SQVTM and CDR2 ANQGSEA. Trimming shortened V by 5 bases and J by 3 bases, and 16 bases separated the two germline ends.